Below, one T cell receptor beta chain is given with its context. Its antigen is not known. This record comes from a study of T cell repertoires in cytomegalovirus infection. Study at large: CMV infection plus the matching HLA type was flagged by public TCR beta signatures.

Study conclusions and caveats: The study identified carriers of CMV plus the relevant HLA from cumulative public TCR beta family frequency. The ex vivo response was dominated by HLA-C-restricted CMV-specific TCR beta clonotypes.

TCRdb independently ran MiXCR on the reads; one entry per CDR3 protein. The data contain about 490,000 distinct CDR3 sequences, approximately 16% of them singletons. Germline CDR1 reads LNHDA; CDR2 reads SQIVND (reference sequence). V shed 7 bases and J shed 0 bases, with 24 bases lying between them. The CDR3 contains 18 residues. This chain joins TRBV19 and TRBJ1-1; TRBD1 is a possible D gene (6 bases). The receptor comes from a human donor in good health (CMV status not recorded). Some clones in this sample may be carry-over from other donors' samples. Sequenced material: CD8+ T cells from PBMCs. This chain's CDR3 is CASIPTVDRWRMNTEAFF. In DNA, the CDR3 is TGTGCCAGTATCCCGACTGTCGACAGGTGGCGAATGAACACTGAAGCTTTCTTT.